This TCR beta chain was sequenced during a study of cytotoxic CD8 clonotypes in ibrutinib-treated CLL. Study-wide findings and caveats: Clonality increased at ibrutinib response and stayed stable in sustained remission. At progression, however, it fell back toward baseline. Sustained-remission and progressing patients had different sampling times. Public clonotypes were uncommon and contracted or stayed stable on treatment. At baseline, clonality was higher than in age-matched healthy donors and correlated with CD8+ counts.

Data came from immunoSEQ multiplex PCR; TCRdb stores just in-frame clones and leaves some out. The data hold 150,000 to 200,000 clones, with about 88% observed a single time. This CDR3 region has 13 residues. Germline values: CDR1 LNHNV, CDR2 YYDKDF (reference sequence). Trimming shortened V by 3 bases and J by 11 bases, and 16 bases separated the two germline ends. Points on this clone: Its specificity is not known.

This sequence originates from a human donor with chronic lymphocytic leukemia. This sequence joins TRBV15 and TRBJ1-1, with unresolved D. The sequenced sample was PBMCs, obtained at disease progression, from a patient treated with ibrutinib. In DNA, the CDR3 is TGTGCCACCAGCAGGGTGGGGATCATGGAGGCTTTCTTT. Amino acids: CATSRVGIMEAFF.